This T cell receptor (beta chain) was sequenced in a study of blood T cell repertoires in COVID-19. Across the whole study: In each case, the material was cDNA or gDNA derived from T cells, B-cell-depleted T cells, or PBMCs.

The study counted Cohort 3 donors as recovered given two negative PCRs, clearance, or symptom resolution. Original data processing: Estimates of nucleated cell counts were drawn from the amplification of reference gene primers. The protocol was immunoSEQ multiplex PCR, while the TCRdb copy is restricted to in-frame clones and leaves out a portion. Clone size and V and J calls were adopted from that table, with D and trimming inferred from the DNA. Here the sample spans 250,000 to 300,000 clones, roughly 90% being singletons. The CDR3 has 17 amino acids. J lost 1 base, V lost 4 bases, and 10 bases had no gene match. The V gene's germline CDR1 is SGHVS and CDR2 FQNEAQ.

The TCR was taken from a woman between 25 and 40 years old who had recovered from COVID-19. Sequenced: PBMCs or T cells enriched from blood (not recorded which). The chain couples TRBV7-8 to TRBJ2-1; 7 bases fit TRBD2. Here the CDR3 DNA reads TGTGCCAGCAGCTCCCTTGGGGGGGAGGCTTCCTACAATGAGCAGTTCTTC. Protein: CASSSLGGEASYNEQFF.